This T cell receptor (beta chain) appears in the sequencing data of a study of blood T cell repertoires in COVID-19. This table comes from immunoSEQ multiplex PCR, and its TCRdb copy is limited to in-frame clones, with some not included. The sample includes about 410,000 clones, roughly 91% seen only once; the top ten take 0.6%. Germline assignment: CDR1 LNHDA and CDR2 SQIVND (reference sequence). This CDR3 is built from 16 residues. Trimming took 3 bases from V and 2 from J; bases not matched to a gene: 5. The receptor was isolated from a young man who had recovered from COVID-19. V is TRBV19 and J is TRBJ2-1, with 9 bases that match TRBD2. Sequencing input: PBMCs or T cells enriched from blood (not recorded which). The DNA of the CDR3 is TGTGCCAGTAGTATGTTGTCTAGCGGGACCTACAATGAGCAGTTCTTC. This sequence encodes CASSMLSSGTYNEQFF. Filled out from reference TRBV19 and TRBJ2-1, the complete variable domain reads DGGITQSPKYLFRKEGQNVTLSCEQNLNHDAMYWYRQDPGQGLRLIYYSQIVNDFQKGDIAEGYSVSREKKESFPLTVTSAQKNPTAFYLCASSMLSSGTYNEQFFGPGTRLTVL.